Below, one TCR beta chain is given with its context. The antigen is unknown. Using a J-beta primer mix together with a sample-barcoded 5' primer, a second PCR was run for about 6 to 12 cycles. TCRdb re-analysed the 5' RACE reads in MiXCR, keeping a single row per CDR3 protein. The sample holds 1.8 million or so distinct CDR3 sequences, approximately 39% seen once. These data come from a study of blood T cells in healthy people across ages. Overall study results and limits: A conclusive naive versus antigen-experienced comparison was prevented by the unsorted PBMCs. In older individuals, TCR beta diversity per million T cells was lower, falling roughly linearly with age.

The sequence was obtained from a human donor in good health. Sample: blood.

The CDR3 region is CASTQDRNSYEQYF. In DNA form, the CDR3 reads TGCGCCAGCACCCAGGACCGAAATTCCTACGAGCAGTACTTC. The V and J genes are TRBV5-1 and TRBJ2-7; D call uncertain. Germline values: CDR1 SGHRS, CDR2 YFSETQ. Deletions cut 6 bases from V and 1 base from J, with 14 bases between. CDR3 length equals 14 residues. Supplemented by reference TRBV5-1 and TRBJ2-7, the full variable domain reads KAGVTQTPRYLIKTRGQQVTLSCSPISGHRSVSWYQQTPGQGLQFLFEYFSETQRNKGNFPGRFSGRQFSNSRSEMNVSTLELGDSALYLCASTQDRNSYEQYFGPGTRLTVT.